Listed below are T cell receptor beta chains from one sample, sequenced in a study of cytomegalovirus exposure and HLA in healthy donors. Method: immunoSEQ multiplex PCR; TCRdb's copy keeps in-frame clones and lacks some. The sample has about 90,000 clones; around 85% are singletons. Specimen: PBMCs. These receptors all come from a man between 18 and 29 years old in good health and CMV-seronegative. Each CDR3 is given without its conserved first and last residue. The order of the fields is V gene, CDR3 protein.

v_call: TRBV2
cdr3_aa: ASAPDRRLHEQY

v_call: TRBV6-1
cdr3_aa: ASAGEQINYGYT

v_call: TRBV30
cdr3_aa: AWSLHRTGVEAF

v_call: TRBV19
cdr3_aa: ASSVPSGRGNQPQH

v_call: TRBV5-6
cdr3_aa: ASSLDRWSLDEQY

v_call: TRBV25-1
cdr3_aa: ASSERDRGVSEQY

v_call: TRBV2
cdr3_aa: ASRHLSGGTDTQY

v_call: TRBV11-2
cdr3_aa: ASSLQQGFYGYT

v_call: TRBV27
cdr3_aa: ASRKAGGPHEQY

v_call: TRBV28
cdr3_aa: ASSVGSYTDTQY

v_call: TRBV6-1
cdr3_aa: ASRGQGAAEAF

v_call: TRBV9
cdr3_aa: ASSGRQGVFPDEQY

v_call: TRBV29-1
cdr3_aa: SVEEGRGHTEAF

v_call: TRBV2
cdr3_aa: ASRGDSPYGYT

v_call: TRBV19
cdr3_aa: ASSILRTSGTEQF

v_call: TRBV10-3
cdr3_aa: AAGTSIYEQY

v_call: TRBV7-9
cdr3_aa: SSSFQPGPQH

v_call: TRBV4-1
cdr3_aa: ASSQGTRDRSLWVNQPQH

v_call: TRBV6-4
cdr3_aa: ASRRGQEAF

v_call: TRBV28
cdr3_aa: ATWTGGFGEQY

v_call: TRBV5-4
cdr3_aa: ASSLGDYEQY

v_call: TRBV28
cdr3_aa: ASTQTDHGYT

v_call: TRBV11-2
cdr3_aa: ASSSGGGNTEAF

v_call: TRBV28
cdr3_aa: ASSLFDGEYYEQY

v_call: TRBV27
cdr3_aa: ASSFLQGADEQF

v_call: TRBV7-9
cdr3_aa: ASSGQGYGYT

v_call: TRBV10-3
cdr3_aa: AIRGSSGRADTGELF

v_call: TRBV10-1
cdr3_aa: ASSDLSAGGAYNEQF

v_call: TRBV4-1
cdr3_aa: ASSQGGTGAYGYT

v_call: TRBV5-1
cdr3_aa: ASRGAYGMNTEAF

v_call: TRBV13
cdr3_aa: ASSTNGNQPQH

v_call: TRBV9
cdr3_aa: ASSFQGGTAFSGANVLT

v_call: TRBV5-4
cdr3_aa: ASSSRWGEKVGELF

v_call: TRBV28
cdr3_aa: ASRPRRSNQPQH

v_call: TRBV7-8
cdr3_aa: ASSLRDRGANYGYT

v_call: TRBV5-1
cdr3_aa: ASSLEGGRAAYEQY

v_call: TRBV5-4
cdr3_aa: ASSSKRTSGTDTQY

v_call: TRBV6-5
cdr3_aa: ASRGRLPEQY

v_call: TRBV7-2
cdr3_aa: ASSIGLNWEQY

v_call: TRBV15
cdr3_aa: ATSTSGGHAQF

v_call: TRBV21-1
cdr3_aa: ASSKGRGLNDEQF

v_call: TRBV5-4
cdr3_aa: ASSFVAGGVNEQF

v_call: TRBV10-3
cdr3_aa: AIRREVGTDTQY

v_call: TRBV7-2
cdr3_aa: ASSLTTGAWADTQY

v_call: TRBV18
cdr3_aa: ASSPGDRKDYGYT

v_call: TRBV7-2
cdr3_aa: ASSLTGESPLH

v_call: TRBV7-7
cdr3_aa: ASSFRDSWGETQY

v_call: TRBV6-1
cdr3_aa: ASRERGLSDTQY

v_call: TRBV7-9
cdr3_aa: ASSSGLDNEQF

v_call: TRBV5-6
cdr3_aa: ASSPDRVPYNEQF

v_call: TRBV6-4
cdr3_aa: ASSDGDRAGADTQY

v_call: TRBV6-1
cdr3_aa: ASSVASGATTEQY

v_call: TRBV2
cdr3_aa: ASSDIVLQETQY

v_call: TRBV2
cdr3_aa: ASSEGLVQETQY